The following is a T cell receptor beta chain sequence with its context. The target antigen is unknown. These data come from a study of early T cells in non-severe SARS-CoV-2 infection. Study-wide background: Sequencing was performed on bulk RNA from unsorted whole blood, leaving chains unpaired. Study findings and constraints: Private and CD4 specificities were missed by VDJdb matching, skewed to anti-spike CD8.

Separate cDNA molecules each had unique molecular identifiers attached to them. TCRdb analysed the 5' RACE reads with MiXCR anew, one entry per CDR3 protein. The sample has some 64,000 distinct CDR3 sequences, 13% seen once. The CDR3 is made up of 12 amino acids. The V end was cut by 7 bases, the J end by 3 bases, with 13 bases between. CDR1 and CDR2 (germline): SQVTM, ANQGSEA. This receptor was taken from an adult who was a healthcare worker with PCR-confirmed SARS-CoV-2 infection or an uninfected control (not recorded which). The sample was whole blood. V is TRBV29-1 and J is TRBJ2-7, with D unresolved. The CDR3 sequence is CSDLSINYEQYF. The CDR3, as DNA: TGCAGCGACCTATCTATTAACTACGAGCAGTACTTC.